This passage covers 27 T cell receptor beta chains from one sample sequenced in a study of blood T cell repertoires in COVID-19. Libraries were prepared by immunoSEQ multiplex PCR; TCRdb keeps only in-frame clonotypes and omits some of them. This table has 90,000 or so clones, approximately 70% appearing once. Input material: peripheral blood. The receptors stem from a woman aged 60-75 years in a cohort sampled during active or convalescent COVID-19.

The rearrangement links TRBV5-1 to TRBJ2-4, with TRBD1 identical over 9 bases. The CDR3 totals 14 residues. V shed 3 bases and J 7 bases; nucleotides not matched to a gene: 5. Per germline, CDR1 SGHRS and CDR2 YFSETQ. The CDR3 protein is CASSYSDRGNIQYF. CDR3 DNA: TGCGCCAGCAGCTACTCGGACAGGGGTAACATTCAGTACTTC.

The chain joins TRBV5-1 to TRBJ2-3, with a tentative D call TRBD1 (6 bases). Germline V lookup: CDR1 SGHRS, CDR2 YFSETQ. CDR3 length: 14 amino acids. V lost 4 bases, J lost 2 bases, and 11 bases lay in between. The CDR3 loop is CASSTGTPTDTQYF. In DNA form, the CDR3 reads TGCGCCAGCAGCACAGGGACACCCACAGATACGCAGTATTTT.

DNA of the CDR3: TGCGCCAGCAGCTTAGCATGGGCCGACAATGAGCAGTTCTTC. This encodes CASSLAWADNEQFF. The V call is TRBV5-1, the J call TRBJ2-1, with unresolved D. The CDR3 is 14 amino acids. V was cut by 2 bases and J by 5 bases, with 11 bases left in between. Germline V gives CDR1 SGHRS, CDR2 YFSETQ.

Here the CDR3 reads CASSFLQGDSPLHF. CDR3 in DNA: TGTGCCAGCAGCTTTCTTCAGGGTGATTCACCCCTCCACTTT. The chain recombines TRBV7-9 with TRBJ1-6; possibly TRBD1 for D (5 bases). CDR3 length: 14 amino acids. CDR1 SEHNR and CDR2 FQNEAQ come from the germline V gene (reference sequence). Trimming took off 3 bases at V and 8 bases at J, with 11 bases between the two ends.

This chain connects TRBV30 to TRBJ2-2; TRBD2 aligns across 9 bases. This CDR3 has 17 amino acids. V gave up 4 bases and J gave up 3 bases; unmatched junction bases: 12. Germline CDR1 is GTSNPN and CDR2 is SVGIG (reference sequence). The CDR3 spells CAWKSRLASGDTGELFF. The CDR3 nucleotides read TGTGCCTGGAAATCCCGACTGGCTAGCGGGGACACCGGGGAGCTGTTTTTT.

This sequence joins TRBV6-5 and TRBJ2-7, with D possibly being TRBD2 (6 bases). The CDR3 covers 14 residues. Germline CDR1 reads MNHEY; CDR2 reads SVGAGI. V lost 7 bases to trimming and J lost 1 base, with 14 bases between them. CDR3 sequence reads: CASTRLVGSYEQYF. The CDR3 DNA reads as TGTGCCAGCACACGACTAGTTGGGTCCTACGAGCAGTACTTC.

The chain employs TRBV15 and TRBJ2-1, with 11 positions matching TRBD2. From germline, CDR1 is LNHNV and CDR2 YYDKDF (reference sequence). The CDR3 is 19 amino acids. Trimming removed 2 bases from V and 2 bases from J; junction bases left unmatched: 11. CDR3: CATSRRSTGLAAPYNEQFF. CDR3 DNA sequence: TGTGCCACCAGCAGACGTTCTACGGGACTAGCGGCCCCCTACAATGAGCAGTTCTTC.

The chain couples TRBV5-4 to TRBJ1-1; TRBD1 might be the D (5 bases). CDR1 is SGHNT and CDR2 is YYREEE in the germline V gene (reference sequence). Trimming left V 10 bases short and J 4 bases short, with 14 bases between. The CDR3 covers 12 residues. The CDR3 region is CAYHQGFTEAFF. In DNA, the CDR3 is TGTGCCTACCATCAGGGTTTCACTGAAGCTTTCTTT.

The rearrangement uses TRBV7-2 and TRBJ2-1; 7 bases are shared with TRBD1. The length of the CDR3 is 13 residues. Germline-derived CDR1 and CDR2 are SGHTA and FQGNSA. J was trimmed by 9 bases and V by 2 bases; bases with no gene match: 4. CDR3 loop: CASSLRDSGEQFF. For the CDR3, the DNA is TGTGCCAGCAGCTTAAGGGACAGTGGTGAGCAGTTCTTC. Based on the CDR3 plus reference TRBV7-2 and TRBJ2-1, the full variable domain is GAGVSQSPSNKVTEKGKDVELRCDPISGHTALYWYRQSLGQGLEFLIYFQGNSAPDKSGLPSDRFSAERTGGSVSTLTIQRTQQEDSAVYLCASSLRDSGEQFFGPGTRLTVL.

CDR3 coding DNA: TGTGCCAGCAGCTTGACTAGCGGGGGGGTAAATACGCAGTATTTT. This gives the protein CASSLTSGGVNTQYF. This chain links TRBV5-6 with TRBJ2-3; 13 bases are shared with TRBD2. This CDR3 comprises 15 residues. Trimming removed 1 base from V and 7 bases from J; junction bases left unmatched: 3. Germline V gene lookup returns CDR1 SGHDT and CDR2 YYEEEE.

The V call is TRBV7-6, the J call TRBJ1-3; D might be TRBD1 (6 bases). This CDR3 has 15 amino acids. CDR1 is SGHVS and CDR2 is FNYEAQ in the germline V gene. Deletions cut 5 bases from V and 0 bases from J, with 11 bases between. CDR3 amino acids: CASSPDRSSGNTIYF. DNA for the CDR3: TGTGCCAGCAGCCCCGACAGGAGCTCTGGAAACACCATATATTTT.

The chain uses TRBV28 and TRBJ2-2; D might be TRBD1 (5 bases). The CDR3 runs to 16 residues. V shed 10 bases and J shed 2 bases, with 20 bases lying between them. CDR1 is MDHEN, CDR2 SYDVKM, per germline. The CDR3 DNA reads TGTGCCACCAGGGTCAGAAGTGTCCCAAACACCGGGGAGCTGTTTTTT. It specifies CATRVRSVPNTGELFF.

The chain links TRBV11-2 to TRBJ2-7; possible D gene TRBD1, 5 bases. V gave up 4 bases and J gave up 3 bases, with 13 bases separating them. Germline V gene sequence: CDR1 SGHAT, CDR2 FQNNGV. This CDR3 comprises 14 residues. The CDR3 DNA is TGTGCCAGCAGCTCCCCCGGACACCTCTACGAGCAGTACTTC. Amino acids: CASSSPGHLYEQYF.

This chain links TRBV7-2 with TRBJ2-1, with 10 bases that match TRBD2. Germline V gene lookup returns CDR1 SGHTA and CDR2 FQGNSA. V shed 4 bases, J shed 3 bases, and the junction held 9 bases outside the gene matches. The CDR3 covers 17 residues. The CDR3 is CASSSTSSGGGYNEQFF. Here the CDR3 DNA reads TGTGCCAGCAGCTCTACCTCTAGCGGGGGCGGCTACAATGAGCAGTTCTTC.

This rearrangement joins TRBV5-4 to TRBJ2-1; D might be TRBD1 (7 bases). The CDR3 totals 15 residues. Trimming pared 2 bases from V and 5 bases from J, leaving 14 bases between. Germline V gene lookup returns CDR1 SGHNT and CDR2 YYREEE (reference sequence). The CDR3 is CASSFSGGHNNEQFF. DNA for the CDR3: TGTGCCAGCAGCTTTTCAGGGGGGCATAACAATGAGCAGTTCTTC.

The rearrangement uses TRBV4-3 and TRBJ2-1; D remains unclear. This CDR3 has 15 residues. V was pared by 0 bases and J by 8 bases, with 14 bases between. CDR1 is LGHNA, CDR2 YSLEER, per germline. In nucleotides, the CDR3 is TGCGCCAGCAGCCAAGACGAGGTTTTGTCCTATGAGCAGTTCTTC. Its protein is CASSQDEVLSYEQFF.

The chain carries TRBV5-1 and TRBJ2-6; TRBD1 agrees at 8 bases. V lost 0 bases, J lost 3 bases, and 11 bases stayed unmatched. CDR1 is SGHRS and CDR2 is YFSETQ in the germline V gene. The CDR3 has 19 amino acids. The CDR3 here is CASSLVQGQVLIGANVLTF. CDR3 DNA sequence: TGCGCCAGCAGCTTGGTACAGGGACAGGTGCTCATTGGGGCCAACGTCCTGACTTTC.

The chain carries TRBV29-1 and TRBJ1-2; 10 bases agree with TRBD1. Germline loops: CDR1 SQVTM, CDR2 ANQGSEA. V gave up 8 bases and J gave up 4 bases; unmatched junction bases: 10. The CDR3 is 14 residues long. CDR3 sequence: CSTSTGTGVYGYTF. CDR3 DNA: TGCAGCACTAGTACCGGGACAGGGGTCTATGGCTACACCTTC.

V and J are TRBV5-6 and TRBJ1-2; TRBD1 is a possible D gene (6 bases). Trimming left V 4 bases short and J 8 bases short, with 15 bases between. Germline CDR1 and CDR2: SGHDT and YYEEEE. This CDR3 contains 13 residues. In nucleotides, the CDR3 is TGTGCCAGCAGCCCTATACCAGGGGACGGCTACACCTTC. This codes for CASSPIPGDGYTF.

This chain joins TRBV15 and TRBJ1-3, with D uncertain. The CDR3 is 18 amino acids. Germline CDR1 is LNHNV and CDR2 is YYDKDF (reference sequence). The V and J ends lost 0 bases and 4 bases respectively, with 19 bases between them. The CDR3 sequence: CATSREGVLPGVGNTIYF. CDR3 nucleotides: TGTGCCACCAGCAGAGAGGGTGTACTCCCCGGGGTCGGAAACACCATATATTTT.

This clone was found once. The rearrangement joins TRBV5-1 to TRBJ1-4, with D hard to call. The CDR3 loop spans 16 amino acids. The V end lost 0 bases, the J end lost 0 bases, and 9 bases lay between the germline ends. The V gene's germline CDR1 is SGHRS and CDR2 YFSETQ. CDR3 nucleotides: TGCGCCAGCAGCTTGGTTTCCGGAGCAACTAATGAAAAACTGTTTTTT. It is translated as CASSLVSGATNEKLFF.

This clone showed up just a few times. The V call is TRBV3-1 (or the pseudogene TRBV3-2), the J call TRBJ2-7, with a tentative D call TRBD1 (5 bases). The V end lost 7 bases, the J end lost 7 bases, and 11 bases lay between the germline ends. The CDR3 has 11 amino acids. Germline CDR1 reads LGHDT; CDR2 reads YNNKEL (reference sequence). CDR3 sequence reads: CASTDSYEQYF. Written as DNA, the CDR3 is TGTGCCAGCACCGACAGTTATGAGCAGTACTTC.

The J gene is TRBJ1-6, the V gene TRBV25-1; TRBD1 matches at 8 bases. CDR1 and CDR2 from the germline V gene are MGHDK and SYGVNS. V lost 6 bases, J lost 6 bases, and 13 bases stayed unmatched. CDR3 size: 17 residues. DNA for the CDR3: TGTGCCAGCAGCCCGAGGCAGGGGGCGCGCCGTAATTCACCCCTCCACTTT. This translates into CASSPRQGARRNSPLHF.

This clone was found once. This chain connects TRBV11-3 to TRBJ1-4, with TRBD1 identical over 8 bases. Germline V gene data show CDR1 as SGHNT and CDR2 as YENEEA. The V and J ends lost 0 bases and 8 bases, in that order; junction bases with no gene match: 14. The CDR3 extends over 18 amino acids. CDR3 residues: CASSLDEGQEGGCEKLFF. The CDR3 DNA sequence: TGTGCCAGCAGCTTAGATGAGGGACAGGAAGGTGGGTGCGAAAAACTGTTTTTT.

The chain is built from TRBV12-5 and TRBJ2-3, with 11 bases lining up with TRBD2. Germline V gene data show CDR1 as LGHNT and CDR2 as FRNRAP. The CDR3 sequence is 17 residues long. V dropped 0 bases and J dropped 7; count of bases not matched to a gene: 9. The CDR3 spells CASGLVFSGGAGNTQYF. The CDR3 region has the DNA TGTGCTAGTGGTTTGGTTTTTAGCGGGGGGGCCGGGAATACGCAGTATTTT. The entire variable domain, with the rest obtained from reference TRBV12-5 and TRBJ2-3, is as follows: DARVTQTPRHKVTEMGQEVTMRCQPILGHNTVFWYRQTMMQGLELLAYFRNRAPLDDSGMPKDRFSAEMPDATLATLKIQPSEPRDSAVYFCASGLVFSGGAGNTQYFGPGTRLTVL.

This clone was found once. The V and J genes are TRBV11-1 and TRBJ2-7, with D hard to call. Germline CDR1 SGHAT, CDR2 FQDESV (reference sequence). This CDR3 is 15 amino acids long. Trimming cost V 5 bases and J 0 bases, with 14 bases left between them. The chain's CDR3 is CASSPGQFGSYEQYF. CDR3 sequence (DNA): TGTGCCAGCAGCCCTGGGCAGTTTGGCTCCTACGAGCAGTACTTC.

The chain has TRBV18 and TRBJ1-5; TRBD1 matches 8 bases. After removal of 6 bases from V and 7 bases from J, the junction contained 5 bases not matched to a gene. CDR3 length equals 13 residues. Germline lookup yields CDR1 KGHSH and CDR2 LQKENI. In nucleotides, the CDR3 is TGTGCCAGCTCCCGACAGGGGAGGCAGCCCCAGCATTTT. Amino acid sequence: CASSRQGRQPQHF.